The 14 T cell receptor beta chains below come from one sample, sequenced in a study of human thymus T cells (dated by TCRdb to 2019 to 2021). Thymus tissue was obtained as surgical resects removed during corrective cardiac surgery. The method was the immunoSEQ multiplex PCR assay. Drawn from immuneACCESS, this table holds only the in-frame rearrangements with V and J called that TCRdb kept. Clones are partly lost; checked studies trace under half to an unresolved V gene and leave the rest unexplained. Within this sample are some 120,000 clones, with about 95% of them counted one time only. The top ten constitute less than 0.03% of the sample. Sequences were obtained from thymus tissue. Receptors were obtained from a boy under two years old with a congenital heart defect but otherwise immunologically healthy.

The V gene is TRBV4-3, the J gene TRBJ2-3; D may be TRBD2 (6 bases). There are 15 residues in the CDR3. V was trimmed by 1 base and J by 0 bases, leaving 8 bases between them. Germline CDR1 and CDR2: LGHNA and YSLEER. The CDR3 nucleotides read TGCGCCAGCAGCCAAGGGACTATAAGCACAGATACGCAGTATTTT. Its protein product is CASSQGTISTDTQYF.

This chain connects TRBV11-2 to TRBJ2-6; no clear D. The CDR3 length is 20 residues. V was clipped by 0 bases and J by 5 bases, with 23 bases between them. Germline CDR1 reads SGHAT; CDR2 reads FQNNGV. The CDR3: CASSLDPNLWQVCRANVLTF. As DNA, the CDR3 is TGTGCCAGCAGCTTAGACCCCAACCTTTGGCAGGTTTGTAGGGCCAACGTCCTGACTTTC.

The chain recombines TRBV5-1 with TRBJ1-1; D gene uncertain. The CDR3 contains 17 residues. Germline values: CDR1 SGHRS, CDR2 YFSETQ. V was clipped by 2 bases and J by 0 bases, with 17 bases between them. This CDR3 reads CASSLWAAGSVNTEAFF. CDR3 DNA: TGCGCCAGCAGCTTATGGGCAGCCGGATCGGTGAACACTGAAGCTTTCTTT.

This chain connects TRBV5-5 to TRBJ1-3; D remains ambiguous. CDR1 SGHKS and CDR2 YYEKEE come from the germline V gene (reference sequence). There are 19 residues in the CDR3. The V end was cut by 1 base, the J end by 1 base, with 21 bases between. The CDR3 DNA sequence: TGTGCCAGCAGCTTGATTTCCTTTGGGTTTTTTTCTTCTGGAAACACCATATATTTT. The encoded protein is CASSLISFGFFSSGNTIYF.

This chain uses TRBV14 with TRBJ1-5; D may be TRBD1 (6 bases). CDR3 length: 17 residues. The germline V and J ends were trimmed by 2 bases and 2 bases, with 16 bases remaining between them. CDR1 and CDR2 from the germline V gene are SGHDN and FVKESK. The CDR3 loop is CASSQKGVGKGNQPQHF. CDR3 nucleotides: TGTGCCAGCAGCCAAAAGGGGGTGGGGAAGGGCAATCAGCCCCAGCATTTT.

The table lists this clone with a count of one. The V call is TRBV7-2, the J call TRBJ1-3, with a tentative D call TRBD1 (6 bases). The CDR3 extends over 15 amino acids. The V end lost 4 bases, the J end lost 3 bases, and 13 bases lay between the germline ends. In germline, CDR1 is SGHTA, CDR2 FQGNSA. Here the CDR3 reads CASSSGTGLGNTIYF. DNA of the CDR3: TGTGCCAGCAGCTCCGGAACAGGGCTTGGAAACACCATATATTTT.

On this clone: This CDR3 is also generated by other DNA sequences in the sample. The CDR3 loop is CASSFYNEQFF. The CDR3 nucleotides read TGCGCCAGCAGCTTCTACAATGAGCAGTTCTTC. The gene calls are TRBV5-1 and TRBJ2-1; D unclear. Trimming took 2 bases from V and 3 from J, leaving 0 bases between them. The CDR3 is made up of 11 amino acids. The germline V gene encodes CDR1 SGHRS and CDR2 YFSETQ. The variable domain in full, completed from reference TRBV5-1 and TRBJ2-1, reads KAGVTQTPRYLIKTRGQQVTLSCSPISGHRSVSWYQQTPGQGLQFLFEYFSETQRNKGNFPGRFSGRQFSNSRSEMNVSTLELGDSALYLCASSFYNEQFFGPGTRLTVL.

The chain links TRBV19 to TRBJ2-7; tentatively, D is TRBD1 or TRBD2 (7 bases each). The V end was cut by 7 bases, the J end by 4 bases, with 23 bases between. Germline loops: CDR1 LNHDA, CDR2 SQIVND (reference sequence). This CDR3 has 16 residues. The CDR3 DNA follows: TGTGCCAGTACCCCCCAGGGAGGGGGCCAAGGTTACGAGCAGTACTTC. This translates into CASTPQGGGQGYEQYF.

V usage is TRBV10-3 and J usage is TRBJ2-7; 10 bases line up with TRBD1. Germline-derived CDR1 and CDR2 are ENHRY and SYGVKD. The CDR3 runs to 13 residues. Trimming removed 7 bases from V and 2 bases from J; junction bases left unmatched: 2. The chain's CDR3 is CAINGQGAYEQYF. The CDR3 DNA follows: TGTGCCATCAACGGACAGGGGGCCTACGAGCAGTACTTC.

The V call is TRBV2, the J call TRBJ1-4; D ambiguous. V gave up 6 bases and J gave up 8 bases, with 22 bases separating them. The CDR3 loop spans 16 amino acids. The germline CDR1 and CDR2 sequences are SNHLY and FYNNEI. CDR3 sequence reads: CASRTTEGRGYEKLFF. CDR3 nucleotides: TGTGCCAGCAGGACCACGGAGGGCCGCGGCTACGAAAAACTGTTTTTT.

This clone appeared once. The V and J genes are TRBV2 and TRBJ2-2; D is undetermined. CDR1 is SNHLY and CDR2 is FYNNEI in the germline V gene. The CDR3 sequence is 14 residues long. The V and J ends lost 4 bases and 2 bases respectively, with 8 bases between them. The CDR3 loop is CASSASANTGELFF. CDR3 sequence (DNA): TGTGCCAGCAGTGCCTCAGCCAACACCGGGGAGCTGTTTTTT.

The chain links TRBV9 to TRBJ2-3; TRBD2 aligns across 7 bases. The V gene end was trimmed by 7 bases and the J gene end by 0 bases; junction bases not matched to a gene: 2. This CDR3 region has 13 residues. Looked up from germline, CDR1 is SGDLS and CDR2 is YYNGEE. The CDR3 region has the DNA TGTGCCAGCGGGGGGGATAGCACAGATACGCAGTATTTT. This translates into CASGGDSTDTQYF.

The V call is TRBV7-2, the J call TRBJ2-3; D is tentatively TRBD1 or TRBD2 (5 bases each). V lost 0 bases, J lost 6 bases, and 16 bases lay in between. The CDR3 length is 16 residues. CDR1 is SGHTA and CDR2 is FQGNSA in the germline V gene. In nucleotides, the CDR3 is TGTGCCAGCAGCTTAGCGGGCCTCGAAGAGGGGGATACGCAGTATTTT. It is translated as CASSLAGLEEGDTQYF.

V is TRBV7-9 and J is TRBJ2-3; TRBD1 matches at 9 bases. Germline assignment: CDR1 SEHNR and CDR2 FQNEAQ (reference sequence). With 1 base clipped from V and 3 bases from J, the junction kept 11 bases outside the gene matches. There are 18 residues in the CDR3. The CDR3 DNA is TGTGCCAGCAGCTTAGGAAGCAACCGGGACAGGGTGACAGATACGCAGTATTTT. It encodes CASSLGSNRDRVTDTQYF.